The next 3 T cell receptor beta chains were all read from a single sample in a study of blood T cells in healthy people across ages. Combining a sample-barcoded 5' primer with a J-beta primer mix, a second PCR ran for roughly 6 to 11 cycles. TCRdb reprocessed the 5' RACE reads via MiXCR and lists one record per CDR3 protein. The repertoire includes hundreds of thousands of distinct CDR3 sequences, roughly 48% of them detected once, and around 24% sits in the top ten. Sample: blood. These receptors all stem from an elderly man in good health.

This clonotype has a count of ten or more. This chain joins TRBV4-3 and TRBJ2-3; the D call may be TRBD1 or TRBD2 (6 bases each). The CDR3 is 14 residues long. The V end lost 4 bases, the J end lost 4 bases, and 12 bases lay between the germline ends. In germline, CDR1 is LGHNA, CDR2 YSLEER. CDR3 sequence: CASSRSGAADTQYF. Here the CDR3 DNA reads TGCGCCAGCAGCCGTTCGGGGGCGGCAGATACGCAGTATTTT.

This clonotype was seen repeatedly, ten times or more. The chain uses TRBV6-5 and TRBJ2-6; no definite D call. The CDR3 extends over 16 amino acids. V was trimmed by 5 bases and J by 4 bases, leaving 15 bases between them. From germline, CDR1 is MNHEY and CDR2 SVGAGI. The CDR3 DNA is TGTGCCAGCAGTCTCACCTGGGTTGCCGGGGCCAACGTCCTGACTTTC. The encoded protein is CASSLTWVAGANVLTF.

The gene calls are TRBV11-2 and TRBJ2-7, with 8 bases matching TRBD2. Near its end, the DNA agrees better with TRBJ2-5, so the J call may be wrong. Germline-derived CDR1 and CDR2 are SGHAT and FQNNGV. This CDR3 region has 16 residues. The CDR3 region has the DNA TGTGCCAGCAGCTGGTTAGCGGGGACGTTTCGCGAGACCCAGTACTTC. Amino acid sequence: CASSWLAGTFRETQYF.